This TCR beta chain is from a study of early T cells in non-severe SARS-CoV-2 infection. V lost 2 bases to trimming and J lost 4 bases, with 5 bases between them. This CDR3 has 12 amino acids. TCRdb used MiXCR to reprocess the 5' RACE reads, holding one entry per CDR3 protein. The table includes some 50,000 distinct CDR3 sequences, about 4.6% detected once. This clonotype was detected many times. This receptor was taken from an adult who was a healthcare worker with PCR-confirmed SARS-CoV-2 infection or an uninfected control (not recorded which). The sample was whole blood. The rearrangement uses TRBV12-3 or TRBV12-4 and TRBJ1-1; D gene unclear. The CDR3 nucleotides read TGTGCCAGCAGTTTATATGCCACTGAAGCTTTCTTT. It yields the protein CASSLYATEAFF.